A single sample is the source of the 21 T cell receptor beta chains below, sequenced in a study of CD8 T cells in ankylosing spondylitis. TCRdb used MiXCR to reprocess the 5' RACE reads, holding one entry per CDR3 protein. The repertoire holds about 340,000 distinct CDR3 sequences, approximately 14% seen once, with roughly 0.99% in the top ten. Input material: blood, either unsorted or a sorted T cell fraction (not recorded which). These receptors all come from a male donor with ankylosing spondylitis or in good health (not recorded which).

This clonotype occurred a few times. The chain links TRBV7-9 to TRBJ1-3, with 8 bases that match TRBD1. V lost 6 bases, J lost 2 bases, and 3 bases stayed unmatched. CDR1 SEHNR and CDR2 FQNEAQ come from the germline V gene (reference sequence). This CDR3 region has 14 residues. The CDR3 bases are TGTGCCAGCAGAAAACAGGGGGCTGGAAACACCATATATTTT. This encodes CASRKQGAGNTIYF.

The J gene is TRBJ2-3, the V gene TRBV2, with D uncertain. The germline V and J ends were trimmed by 10 bases and 5 bases, with 19 bases remaining between them. Germline loops: CDR1 SNHLY, CDR2 FYNNEI. The CDR3 sequence is 14 residues long. CDR3 protein: CATVAVTRGDTQYF. In DNA, the CDR3 is TGTGCCACAGTAGCAGTCACCCGCGGAGATACGCAGTATTTT.

This clonotype was counted a few times. This chain connects TRBV30 to TRBJ1-2; no clear D. Germline assignment: CDR1 GTSNPN and CDR2 SVGIG (reference sequence). The CDR3 has 13 residues. V gave up 0 bases and J gave up 4 bases, with 9 bases separating them. This CDR3 is CAWSVSAVYGYTF. The CDR3, as DNA: TGTGCCTGGAGTGTTTCCGCAGTCTATGGCTACACCTTC.

The gene calls are TRBV11-2 and TRBJ2-5; no definite D call. The CDR3 is 14 residues long. Germline V gives CDR1 SGHAT, CDR2 FQNNGV. The V end lost 4 bases, the J end lost 2 bases, and 11 bases lay between the germline ends. CDR3 sequence: CASSWGNGQETQYF. CDR3 coding DNA: TGTGCCAGCAGCTGGGGTAACGGGCAAGAGACCCAGTACTTC.

This clonotype has ten or more counts. V usage is TRBV3-1 and J usage is TRBJ1-3; 9 nucleotides line up with TRBD1. J was trimmed by 8 bases and V by 5 bases; bases with no gene match: 7. CDR1 and CDR2 (germline): LGHDT, YNNKEL (reference sequence). The CDR3 is 14 residues long. This CDR3 reads CASSNRDRVDTIYF. CDR3 DNA sequence: TGTGCCAGCAGCAACCGGGACAGGGTAGACACCATATATTTT.

This clonotype was counted between two and nine times. The chain employs TRBV19 and TRBJ2-1, with 7 bases matching TRBD2. This CDR3 has 15 amino acids. Germline values: CDR1 LNHDA, CDR2 SQIVND (reference sequence). V shed 5 bases and J 7 bases; nucleotides not matched to a gene: 11. The CDR3 spells CASSRESGVTNEQFF. CDR3 bases: TGTGCCAGTAGTCGGGAAAGCGGGGTGACAAATGAGCAGTTCTTC.

The chain has TRBV7-6 and TRBJ2-1; TRBD1 is a possible D gene (5 bases). The V gene's germline CDR1 is SGHVS and CDR2 FNYEAQ. The ends were cut back, 2 bases at V and 3 bases at J, with 11 bases in the middle. The CDR3 consists of 15 residues. CDR3 sequence reads: CASSLQIGVYNEQFF. The CDR3 DNA is TGTGCCAGCAGCTTACAGATAGGGGTCTACAATGAGCAGTTCTTC.

The chain combines TRBV5-1 with TRBJ1-4; D not certain. With 4 bases removed from V and 7 bases from J, the gap between germline ends came to 14 bases. The CDR3 is 14 amino acids. Germline V lookup: CDR1 SGHRS, CDR2 YFSETQ. Here the CDR3 DNA reads TGCGCCAGCAGCGCTGCCCGAGAGGGTGAAAAACTGTTTTTT. Translation gives CASSAAREGEKLFF.

At least ten counts were recorded for this clonotype. The chain links TRBV19 to TRBJ1-1; D unclear. V lost 5 bases and J lost 8, with 15 bases in between. CDR1 LNHDA and CDR2 SQIVND come from the germline V gene (reference sequence). The CDR3 consists of 13 residues. CDR3 DNA: TGTGCCAGTAGTGGCCCTGAGGTGTTAGAAGCTTTCTTT. Protein sequence: CASSGPEVLEAFF.

This clonotype showed up just a few times. The gene calls are TRBV15 and TRBJ1-2; TRBD1 is a possible D gene (5 bases). This CDR3 spans 16 amino acids. Deletions cut 0 bases from V and 5 bases from J, with 16 bases between. Germline assignment: CDR1 LNHNV and CDR2 YYDKDF (reference sequence). CDR3 DNA: TGTGCCACCAGCAGAGATCTGGGGGACGTTCCTTATGGCTACACCTTC. Its translation is CATSRDLGDVPYGYTF.

The rearrangement links TRBV4-2 to TRBJ2-7; 10 bases agree with TRBD2. The germline V gene encodes CDR1 LGHNA and CDR2 YNFKEQ. The CDR3 is made up of 17 amino acids. The J segment lost 0 bases and the V segment lost 2 bases, leaving 7 bases of the junction unmatched. CDR3: CASSQRAGGPNSYEQYF. CDR3 nucleotide sequence: TGTGCCAGCAGCCAAAGAGCGGGGGGGCCTAACTCCTACGAGCAGTACTTC.

V is TRBV20-1 and J is TRBJ2-7, with D possibly being TRBD1 (5 bases). This CDR3 spans 14 amino acids. Trimming pared 3 bases from V and 2 bases from J, leaving 14 bases between. From germline, CDR1 is DFQATT and CDR2 SNEGSKA (reference sequence). The CDR3 spells CSARSAGNPYEQYF. The CDR3 DNA reads TGCAGTGCTAGGTCGGCAGGGAACCCCTACGAGCAGTACTTC.

This sequence joins TRBV3-1 and TRBJ1-6; D gene uncertain. The CDR3 has 12 residues. With 4 bases removed from V and 9 bases from J, the gap between germline ends came to 7 bases. CDR1 is LGHDT and CDR2 is YNNKEL in the germline V gene (reference sequence). CDR3 protein: CASSLWGSPLHF. The DNA for the CDR3 is TGTGCCAGCAGCCTTTGGGGTTCACCCCTCCACTTT.

V is TRBV18 and J is TRBJ1-1, with D possibly matching TRBD1 (6 bases). V was trimmed by 3 bases and J by 5 bases, leaving 13 bases between them. CDR1 is KGHSH, CDR2 LQKENI, per germline. This CDR3 comprises 14 residues. The CDR3: CASSPAGVGTEAFF. CDR3 DNA: TGTGCCAGCTCACCGGCAGGGGTTGGAACTGAAGCTTTCTTT. Based on the CDR3 plus reference TRBV18 and TRBJ1-1, the full variable domain is NAGVMQNPRHLVRRRGQEARLRCSPMKGHSHVYWYRQLPEEGLKFMVYLQKENIIDESGMPKERFSAEFPKEGPSILRIQQVVRGDSAAYFCASSPAGVGTEAFFGQGTRLTVV.

The chain recombines TRBV5-4 with TRBJ2-3, with TRBD2 matching 8 bases. The CDR3 runs 15 residues. Germline V lookup: CDR1 SGHNT, CDR2 YYREEE (reference sequence). V gave up 0 bases and J gave up 2 bases; unmatched junction bases: 2. The CDR3 loop reads CASSLVAGTTDTQYF. CDR3 nucleotides: TGTGCCAGCAGCTTGGTAGCGGGGACCACAGATACGCAGTATTTT. Using reference TRBV5-4 and TRBJ2-3 for the parts outside the CDR3, the full variable domain is ETGVTQSPTHLIKTRGQQVTLRCSSQSGHNTVSWYQQALGQGPQFIFQYYREEENGRGNFPPRFSGLQFPNYSSELNVNALELDDSALYLCASSLVAGTTDTQYFGPGTRLTVL.

The chain has TRBV5-1 and TRBJ2-7; tentatively, D is TRBD2 (5 bases). The CDR3 loop spans 15 amino acids. Trimming cost V 4 bases and J 0 bases, with 14 bases left between them. The germline CDR1 and CDR2 sequences are SGHRS and YFSETQ. The CDR3 protein is CASSIEGRGSYEQYF. The CDR3, as DNA: TGCGCCAGCAGCATCGAGGGTAGAGGCTCCTACGAGCAGTACTTC.

Only a few counts were recorded for this clonotype. This chain uses TRBV6-1 with TRBJ2-1, with 7 bases lining up with TRBD1. The CDR3 contains 17 residues. J gave up 2 bases and V 0 bases, and 7 bases lay outside the gene matches. Germline assignment: CDR1 MNHNS and CDR2 SASEGT. The DNA of the CDR3 is TGTGCCAGCAGTGAAGCCACTAACAGGGGCCCCTACAATGAGCAGTTCTTC. Amino acid sequence: CASSEATNRGPYNEQFF.

V and J are TRBV6-1 and TRBJ2-1; TRBD2 matches 7 bases. The CDR3 runs 18 residues. Per germline, CDR1 MNHNS and CDR2 SASEGT. The junction had 15 bases not matched to a gene; V was cut back by 6 bases and J by 1 base. As DNA, the CDR3 is TGTGCCAGCAGGCCCCGACCGGGGGGACTTAAATCCTACAATGAGCAGTTCTTC. Translated, it gives CASRPRPGGLKSYNEQFF.

This clonotype was observed a few times. This chain links TRBV29-1 with TRBJ2-3; perhaps TRBD2 as D (6 bases). CDR3 size: 14 residues. Trimming pared 1 base from V and 5 bases from J, leaving 13 bases between. Germline loops: CDR1 SQVTM, CDR2 ANQGSEA. DNA for the CDR3: TGCAGCGTTGAAGGTAGCGGTCTTAGAGATACGCAGTATTTT. It encodes CSVEGSGLRDTQYF.

This clonotype occurred a few times. The chain couples TRBV10-2 to TRBJ1-5; no clear D. V dropped 2 bases and J dropped 5 bases, with 10 bases sitting between them. CDR3 length: 14 amino acids. CDR1 is WSHSY, CDR2 SAAADI, per germline. CDR3 coding DNA: TGCGCCAGCAGTGAGGGCAGGAAGGATCAGCCCCAGCATTTT. It is translated as CASSEGRKDQPQHF.

This clonotype appeared a few times. This sequence joins TRBV20-1 and TRBJ2-5, with 7 bases fitting TRBD2. The V and J ends lost 5 bases and 1 base, in that order; junction bases with no gene match: 13. The CDR3 is 16 residues long. The germline CDR1 and CDR2 sequences are DFQATT and SNEGSKA (reference sequence). The CDR3: CSAFPRGVPPQETQYF. The CDR3 region has the DNA TGCAGTGCTTTTCCCCGGGGGGTACCCCCCCAAGAGACCCAGTACTTC.